A selection of T cell receptor beta chains follows, all from one sample in a study of glioma-infiltrating T cells after dendritic cell vaccination. Sequencing was performed with immunoSEQ multiplex PCR; in TCRdb, only in-frame clones are kept and a portion is missing. Of 60,000 or so clones listed, about 89% are singletons. This specimen consisted of blood, obtained after dendritic cell vaccination. The receptors were sampled from a human donor with glioblastoma. CDR3s include the opening cysteine and the closing phenylalanine or tryptophan. D genes are given only for firm matches. The size of a clone is reported for some rows only, either as once, few or many, or as a class for expanded clones.

v_gene: TRBV27
d_gene: TRBD1
abundance: NA
j_gene: TRBJ1-2
CDR3aa: CASSSPRTGLIYGYTF
CDR3nt: TGTGCCAGCAGCTCCCCTCGGACAGGGTTGATCTATGGCTACACCTTC

v_gene: TRBV4-1
d_gene: TRBD2
abundance: once
j_gene: TRBJ2-3
CDR3aa: CASSQEWRGAPSTDTQYF
CDR3nt: TGCGCCAGCAGCCAAGAATGGCGGGGGGCCCCCTCGACAGATACGCAGTATTTT

v_gene: TRBV6-5
d_gene: NA
abundance: NA
j_gene: TRBJ2-7
CDR3aa: CASSDRQNSYEQYF
CDR3nt: TGTGCCAGCAGTGATCGACAGAACTCCTACGAGCAGTACTTC

v_gene: TRBV2
d_gene: NA
abundance: NA
j_gene: TRBJ2-5
CDR3aa: CASSEAGGQETQYF
CDR3nt: TGTGCCAGCAGTGAGGCAGGAGGCCAAGAGACCCAGTACTTC

v_gene: TRBV14
d_gene: TRBD2
abundance: NA
j_gene: TRBJ2-5
CDR3aa: CASSQMGLAGAAEETQYF
CDR3nt: TGTGCCAGCAGCCAAATGGGACTAGCGGGGGCCGCGGAAGAGACCCAGTACTTC

v_gene: TRBV20-1
d_gene: NA
abundance: NA
j_gene: TRBJ1-2
CDR3aa: CSAFGGSPATF
CDR3nt: TGCAGTGCTTTCGGGGGGTCCCCCGCCACCTTC

v_gene: TRBV1
d_gene: NA
abundance: NA
j_gene: TRBJ2-3
CDR3aa: CTSRVSGGRGDTQYF
CDR3nt: TGCACCAGCAGGGTTAGCGGGGGCCGCGGGGATACGCAGTATTTT

v_gene: TRBV6-5
d_gene: NA
abundance: NA
j_gene: TRBJ1-2
CDR3aa: CASSPKRANYGYTF
CDR3nt: TGTGCCAGCAGTCCTAAAAGAGCTAACTATGGCTACACCTTC

v_gene: TRBV30
d_gene: TRBD1
abundance: NA
j_gene: TRBJ2-6
CDR3aa: CAWGTGGISGANVLTF
CDR3nt: TGTGCCTGGGGGACAGGGGGGATCTCTGGGGCCAACGTCCTGACTTTC

v_gene: TRBV15
d_gene: TRBD2
abundance: NA
j_gene: TRBJ2-3
CDR3aa: CATSRESSGSQTDTQYF
CDR3nt: TGTGCCACCAGCAGAGAGTCGAGCGGGAGTCAAACAGATACGCAGTATTTT

v_gene: TRBV5-1
d_gene: NA
abundance: NA
j_gene: TRBJ1-6
CDR3aa: CASSSANGRGGSPLHF
CDR3nt: TGCGCCAGCAGCTCAGCCAACGGACGAGGGGGTTCACCCCTCCACTTT

v_gene: TRBV5-1
d_gene: NA
abundance: NA
j_gene: TRBJ2-2
CDR3aa: CASSTQGTGELFF
CDR3nt: TGCGCCAGCAGCACGCAGGGGACCGGGGAGCTGTTTTTT

v_gene: TRBV5-6
d_gene: TRBD2
abundance: NA
j_gene: TRBJ2-1
CDR3aa: CASSPPSGRGFF
CDR3nt: TGTGCCAGCAGCCCACCTAGCGGGAGGGGATTCTTC

v_gene: TRBV7-8
d_gene: NA
abundance: few
j_gene: TRBJ2-5
CDR3aa: CASSLAGRGTTRETQYF
CDR3nt: TGTGCCAGCAGCTTAGCGGGTAGGGGGACCACCAGAGAGACCCAGTACTTC

v_gene: TRBV11-2
d_gene: NA
abundance: NA
j_gene: TRBJ1-1
CDR3aa: CASSLDVSQGTEAFF
CDR3nt: TGTGCCAGCAGCTTAGACGTGAGTCAGGGAACTGAAGCTTTCTTT

v_gene: TRBV19
d_gene: TRBD2
abundance: once
j_gene: TRBJ2-7
CDR3aa: CASSRRLGTSGTYEQYF
CDR3nt: TGTGCCAGTAGTCGTCGTTTGGGGACTAGCGGGACCTACGAGCAGTACTTC

v_gene: TRBV19
d_gene: NA
abundance: NA
j_gene: TRBJ1-5
CDR3aa: CASSFSGHQPQHF
CDR3nt: TGTGCCAGTAGTTTTAGCGGCCATCAGCCCCAGCATTTT

v_gene: TRBV28
d_gene: NA
abundance: NA
j_gene: TRBJ1-5
CDR3aa: CASTADGINQPQHF
CDR3nt: TGTGCCAGCACCGCGGACGGGATCAATCAGCCCCAGCATTTT

v_gene: TRBV5-1
d_gene: TRBD2
abundance: NA
j_gene: TRBJ2-3
CDR3aa: CASSYSGRGADTQYF
CDR3nt: TGCGCCAGCAGCTATAGCGGGAGAGGCGCAGATACGCAGTATTTT

v_gene: TRBV27
d_gene: NA
abundance: NA
j_gene: TRBJ2-3
CDR3aa: CASSLLSRDTQYF
CDR3nt: TGTGCCAGCAGTTTATTAAGTCGGGATACGCAGTATTTT

v_gene: TRBV19
d_gene: TRBD1
abundance: NA
j_gene: TRBJ1-2
CDR3aa: CASSSHRGPSNYGYTF
CDR3nt: TGTGCCAGTAGTTCCCACAGGGGGCCCTCTAACTATGGCTACACCTTC

v_gene: TRBV4-1
d_gene: NA
abundance: NA
j_gene: TRBJ2-2
CDR3aa: CASSQDPDAANTGELFF
CDR3nt: TGCGCCAGCAGCCAAGATCCCGACGCGGCGAACACCGGGGAGCTGTTTTTT

v_gene: TRBV5-6
d_gene: NA
abundance: NA
j_gene: TRBJ1-3
CDR3aa: CASSTSTVGNTIYF
CDR3nt: TGTGCCAGCAGCACTTCGACAGTTGGAAACACCATATATTTT

v_gene: TRBV30
d_gene: TRBD1
abundance: NA
j_gene: TRBJ1-2
CDR3aa: CAWSTGGSSYGYTF
CDR3nt: TGTGCCTGGAGTACAGGGGGCTCCTCCTATGGCTACACCTTC

v_gene: TRBV20-1
d_gene: NA
abundance: NA
j_gene: TRBJ1-2
CDR3aa: CSASPAEGYTF
CDR3nt: TGCAGTGCTAGTCCCGCTGAGGGCTACACCTTC

v_gene: TRBV27
d_gene: NA
abundance: NA
j_gene: TRBJ1-5
CDR3aa: CASSLLPGENQPQHF
CDR3nt: TGTGCCAGCAGTTTGTTACCGGGAGAGAATCAGCCCCAGCATTTT

v_gene: TRBV6-5
d_gene: NA
abundance: few
j_gene: TRBJ1-5
CDR3aa: CASRPSGGQPQHF
CDR3nt: TGTGCCAGCAGACCTTCGGGGGGTCAGCCCCAGCATTTT

v_gene: TRBV9
d_gene: TRBD2
abundance: once
j_gene: TRBJ2-3
CDR3aa: CASSPWGLAGGTDTQYF
CDR3nt: TGTGCCAGCAGCCCCTGGGGGCTAGCGGGGGGCACAGATACGCAGTATTTT

v_gene: TRBV4-3
d_gene: TRBD2
abundance: once
j_gene: TRBJ2-1
CDR3aa: CASSQEETSGRAGNEQFF
CDR3nt: TGCGCCAGCAGCCAAGAGGAAACTAGCGGGAGGGCCGGCAATGAGCAGTTCTTC

v_gene: TRBV19
d_gene: TRBD1
abundance: NA
j_gene: TRBJ1-2
CDR3aa: CASSIDSFQGARNGYTF
CDR3nt: TGTGCCAGTAGTATAGATTCGTTTCAGGGGGCAAGGAATGGCTACACCTTC

v_gene: TRBV6-5
d_gene: TRBD1
abundance: NA
j_gene: TRBJ1-1
CDR3aa: CASSDRTGNTEAFF
CDR3nt: TGTGCCAGCAGTGATAGGACAGGGAACACTGAAGCTTTCTTT